The clone carrying this TCR beta chain was seen just once. The sample originates from a study of PD-L1 blockade in urothelial cancer. Study summary: Dosed intravenously at 1,200 mg every 3 weeks, atezolizumab was initiated by patients around 2014. As for prior chemotherapy regimens, patients had received 0 to 3. The authors examined blood 3 weeks (second dose) and 6 weeks after treatment start.

The ends were cut back, 1 base at V and 3 bases at J, with 16 bases in the middle. Per the germline V gene, CDR1 is SGHAT and CDR2 is FQNNGV. The CDR3 extends over 16 amino acids. The time point was: pretreatment peripheral blood. Some clones are missing from TCRdb's copy, which holds only in-frame ones; the method was immunoSEQ multiplex PCR. The table records tens of thousands of clones, 80% to 85% of them present only once. The source was PBMCs, collected around atezolizumab (anti-PD-L1) treatment. The V gene is TRBV11-2, the J gene TRBJ2-7; D gene ambiguous. The sequence derives from a man aged 60-69 years with urothelial cancer. The CDR3 nucleotides read TGTGCCAGCAGCTTAGTTCTGAGCAGGATGTACTACGAGCAGTACTTC. It encodes CASSLVLSRMYYEQYF.